This T cell receptor beta chain was profiled in a study of T-cell reconstitution after alpha-beta-depleted transplantation in children. Regarding the study as a whole: Alpha-beta T cells present about two months after transplant were reported to originate from several hundred expanded graft clones.

This CDR3 region has 12 residues. Trimming removed 3 bases at V and 8 bases at J, with 10 bases between. CDR1 and CDR2 (germline): SGHAT, FQNNGV. Unique molecular identifiers featured in how the TCRbeta library was prepared. TCRdb called the PCR reads again in MiXCR, with one record for every CDR3 protein. The sample carries 200,000 to 250,000 distinct CDR3 sequences, roughly 7.1% recorded once. In this sample, this clonotype turned up many times. What it binds is unknown. This TCR was recovered from a boy younger than 10 with acute lymphoblastic leukemia, due to receive a stem cell transplant. This specimen was PBMCs, taken before TCRalphabeta/CD19-depleted stem cell transplant. The chain joins TRBV11-2 to TRBJ1-1, with D unclear. The CDR3 loop reads CASSFTGLEAFF. The CDR3 bases are TGTGCCAGCAGCTTCACGGGTTTAGAAGCTTTCTTT.